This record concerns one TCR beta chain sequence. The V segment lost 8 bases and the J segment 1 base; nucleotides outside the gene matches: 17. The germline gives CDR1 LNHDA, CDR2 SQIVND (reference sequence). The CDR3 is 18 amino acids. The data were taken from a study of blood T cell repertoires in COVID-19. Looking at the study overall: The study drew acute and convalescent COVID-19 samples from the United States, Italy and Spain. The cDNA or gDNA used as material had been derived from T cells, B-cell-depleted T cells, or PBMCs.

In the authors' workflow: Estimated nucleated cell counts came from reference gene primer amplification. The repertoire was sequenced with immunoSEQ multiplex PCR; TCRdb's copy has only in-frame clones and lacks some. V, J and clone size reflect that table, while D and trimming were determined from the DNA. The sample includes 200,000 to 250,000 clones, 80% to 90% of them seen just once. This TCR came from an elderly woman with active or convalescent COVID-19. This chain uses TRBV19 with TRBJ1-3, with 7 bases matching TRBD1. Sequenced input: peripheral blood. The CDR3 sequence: CASCGTVIFPLSGNTIYF. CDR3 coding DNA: TGTGCCAGTTGCGGGACAGTGATCTTCCCCCTATCTGGAAACACCATATATTTT.